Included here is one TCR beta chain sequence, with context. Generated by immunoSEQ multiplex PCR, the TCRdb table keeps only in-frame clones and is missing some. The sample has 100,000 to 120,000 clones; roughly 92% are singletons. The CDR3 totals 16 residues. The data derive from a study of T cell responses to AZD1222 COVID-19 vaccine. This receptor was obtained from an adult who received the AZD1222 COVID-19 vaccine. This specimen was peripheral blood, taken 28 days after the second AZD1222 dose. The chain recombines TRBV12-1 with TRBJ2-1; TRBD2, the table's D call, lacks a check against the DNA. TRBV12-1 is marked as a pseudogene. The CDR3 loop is CASSFGLAGGTNEQFF. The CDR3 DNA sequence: TGTGCCAGCAGCTTTGGCCTAGCGGGGGGTACCAATGAGCAGTTCTTC.